This T cell receptor beta chain was identified in a study of blood T cells in healthy people across ages. A sample-barcoded 5' primer and a J-beta primer mix were used in a second PCR of roughly 7 to 11 cycles. TCRdb re-called the 5' RACE reads through MiXCR, storing one row per CDR3 protein. The sample consists of some 900,000 distinct CDR3 sequences, about 48% of them appearing once. This clonotype appeared a few times. The germline V gene has CDR1 DFQATT and CDR2 SNEGSKA (reference sequence). After removal of 5 bases from V and 2 bases from J, the junction contained 9 bases not matched to a gene. There are 14 residues in the CDR3.

The rearrangement joins TRBV20-1 to TRBJ2-7; TRBD1 agrees at 7 bases. Sequencing input: blood. The source is a man aged 25-45 years in good health. CDR3 nucleotide sequence: TGCAGTGCTCGTGGGGACAGTGGGACCTACGAGCAGTACTTC. Translating gives CSARGDSGTYEQYF.